Shown below are 14 T cell receptor beta chains from a single sample sequenced in a study of T cells in Graves' hyperthyroidism and ophthalmopathy. RNA transcripts yielded amplified TCR beta CDR3 regions. The HTBI primer set served for first-round RT-PCR of the TCR CDR3. TCRdb recomputed calls from the multiplex PCR reads with MiXCR, one row per CDR3 protein. The repertoire holds about 420,000 distinct CDR3 sequences, with approximately 15% as singletons. Sequencing was done on a sample of blood. The receptors stem from a woman between 18 and 29 years old with Graves' hyperthyroidism.

Remarks on this clonotype: It may be a read error: a sequence one base away is much more abundant. The chain recombines TRBV12-3 or TRBV12-4 with TRBJ2-7, with TRBD1 identical over 7 bases. There are 12 residues in the CDR3. The CDR3 loop is CASSRQGYEQCF. The CDR3 region has the DNA TGTGCCAGCAGTAGACAGGGATACGAGCAGTGCTTC.

The CDR3 sequence: CSARSGEKLFF. CDR3 sequence (DNA): TGCAGCGCCCGGTCAGGGGAAAAACTGTTTTTT. The rearrangement uses TRBV29-1 and TRBJ1-4, with TRBD1 as a possible D gene (5 bases). Germline-derived CDR1 and CDR2 are SQVTM and ANQGSEA. The CDR3 length is 11 residues. V lost 7 bases to trimming and J lost 8 bases, with 11 bases between them.

This clonotype was seen ten or more times. This chain links TRBV29-1 with TRBJ1-5; D unclear. Germline CDR1 SQVTM, CDR2 ANQGSEA. Trimming took 4 bases from V and 2 from J, leaving 12 bases between them. This CDR3 comprises 14 residues. CDR3 nucleotides: TGCAGCGTTGTCGTGTCATCGGGCAATCAGCCCCAGCATTTT. Its translation is CSVVVSSGNQPQHF.

Many counts were recorded for this clonotype. Here the CDR3 reads CASRSGTGEYYGYTF. CDR3 bases: TGCGCCAGCAGATCCGGGACAGGGGAGTACTATGGCTACACCTTC. V usage is TRBV5-1 and J usage is TRBJ1-2; 10 bases map to TRBD1. Germline V lookup: CDR1 SGHRS, CDR2 YFSETQ. The CDR3 totals 15 residues. V lost 5 bases and J lost 3; bases outside the gene matches: 7.

This clonotype has just a few counts. The chain is built from TRBV19 and TRBJ2-2, with 7 nucleotides matching TRBD2. Germline V gene sequence: CDR1 LNHDA, CDR2 SQIVND (reference sequence). Germline trimming cut 6 bases from V and 5 bases from J; bases unmatched to any gene: 12. CDR3 size: 16 residues. The CDR3, as DNA: TGTGCCAGTAGCATTCGGGGAGGGAACCCGACCGGGGAGCTGTTTTTT. It is translated as CASSIRGGNPTGELFF.

The count of this clonotype is one. A much larger clone differs by one base, so this may be a read error. J is TRBJ2-3 and V is TRBV4-1; a possible D gene is TRBD2 (5 bases). Trimming left V 1 base short and J 2 bases short, with 16 bases between. Germline CDR1 is MGHRA and CDR2 is YSYEKL. This CDR3 contains 17 residues. The CDR3 region has the DNA TGCGCCAGCAGCCAAGTGTTTAGGAGAGGGAACACAGATACGCAGTATTTT. It encodes CASSQVFRRGNTDTQYF.

Many counts were recorded for this clonotype. The genes are TRBV3-1 and TRBJ1-3, with D uncertain. CDR3 length: 16 amino acids. Trimming took 3 bases from V and 0 from J, leaving 12 bases between them. Germline lookup yields CDR1 LGHDT and CDR2 YNNKEL (reference sequence). In DNA, the CDR3 is TGTGCCAGCAGCCACCAGGTGACCCTCTCTGGAAACACCATATATTTT. Amino acid sequence: CASSHQVTLSGNTIYF. The variable domain in full, completed from reference TRBV3-1 and TRBJ1-3, reads DTAVSQTPKYLVTQMGNDKSIKCEQNLGHDTMYWYKQDSKKFLKIMFSYNNKELIINETVPNRFSPKSPDKAHLNLHINSLELGDSAVYFCASSHQVTLSGNTIYFGEGSWLTVV.

J is TRBJ1-6 and V is TRBV16, with 7 bases matching TRBD1. The V segment lost 5 bases and the J segment 8 bases; nucleotides outside the gene matches: 6. The CDR3 extends over 14 amino acids. Germline loops: CDR1 KGHSY, CDR2 FQNENV. CDR3 bases: TGTGCCAGCAGCAAGGACAGGAGCTATTCACCCCTCCACTTT. The encoded protein is CASSKDRSYSPLHF.

There are many counts of this clonotype. V usage is TRBV10-3 and J usage is TRBJ2-1; 12 nucleotides match TRBD2. Germline lookup yields CDR1 ENHRY and CDR2 SYGVKD. The ends lost 7 bases at V and 2 bases at J; junction bases unmatched: 6. This CDR3 comprises 16 residues. The CDR3 sequence is CAITRTSGEAYNEQFF. CDR3 nucleotide sequence: TGTGCCATCACCAGGACTAGCGGGGAAGCCTACAATGAGCAGTTCTTC.

This clonotype was detected ten times or more. The chain combines TRBV28 with TRBJ1-2; 12 bases fit TRBD1. CDR1 and CDR2 (germline): MDHEN, SYDVKM. The V and J ends lost 6 bases and 6 bases, in that order; junction bases with no gene match: 5. There are 14 residues in the CDR3. The CDR3 coding sequence is TGTGCCAGCAGCCTCCGGGACAGGGGGCATGGCTACACCTTC. Translation gives CASSLRDRGHGYTF.

In this sample, this clonotype turned up a few times. The rearrangement joins TRBV5-6 to TRBJ1-1; no definite D call. This CDR3 spans 15 amino acids. V lost 0 bases to trimming and J lost 2 bases, with 11 bases between them. Per germline, CDR1 SGHDT and CDR2 YYEEEE. This CDR3 is CASSLALYTNTEAFF. CDR3 nucleotides: TGTGCCAGCAGCTTGGCCTTATATACTAACACTGAAGCTTTCTTT.

This clonotype was detected many times. V is TRBV7-9 and J is TRBJ2-3; 7 bases align to TRBD1. The CDR3 sequence is 16 residues long. With V trimmed by 5 bases and J by 6 bases, 14 bases remained unmatched. Looked up from germline, CDR1 is SEHNR and CDR2 is FQNEAQ (reference sequence). The CDR3 DNA follows: TGTGCCAGCAGCCCGCCGGGACAGCACACAACGGATACGCAGTATTTT. This encodes CASSPPGQHTTDTQYF.

This clonotype has ten or more counts. The chain is built from TRBV12-3 or TRBV12-4 and TRBJ2-2, with 10 bases aligning to TRBD2. V was clipped by 1 base and J by 6 bases; unmatched bases: 5. The CDR3 runs to 16 residues. This chain's CDR3 is CASSLGLAGASGELFF. For the CDR3, the DNA is TGTGCCAGCAGTTTAGGGCTAGCGGGAGCTTCCGGGGAGCTGTTTTTT.

This clonotype was counted ten times or more. CDR3 sequence: CASRPPQGATGELFF. Written as DNA, the CDR3 is TGTGCCAGCAGGCCACCACAGGGTGCAACCGGGGAGCTGTTTTTT. The V call is TRBV28, the J call TRBJ2-2; D perhaps matches TRBD1 (6 bases). Trimming shortened V by 6 bases and J by 5 bases, and 16 bases separated the two germline ends. The CDR3 length is 15 residues. CDR1 and CDR2 from the germline V gene are MDHEN and SYDVKM.